One and the same sample provided the 2 T cell receptor beta chains below, sequenced in a study of T cells in Graves' hyperthyroidism and ophthalmopathy. The TCR beta CDR3 regions underwent amplification using RNA transcripts as the source. The primer set for the first-round RT-PCR of the TCR CDR3 was HTBI. TCRdb reprocessed the multiplex PCR reads via MiXCR and lists one record per CDR3 protein. The sample has roughly 630,000 distinct CDR3 sequences; approximately 15% are singletons. The source material was blood. These receptors all stem from a woman in her 30s with Graves' hyperthyroidism.

This clonotype came up many times. The CDR3 spells CASSPRTTTDTQYF. The CDR3 coding sequence is TGTGCCAGCAGCCCCCGGACCACCACAGATACGCAGTATTTT. The chain uses TRBV3-1 and TRBJ2-3, with D uncertain. In germline, CDR1 is LGHDT, CDR2 YNNKEL (reference sequence). CDR3 size: 14 residues. V gave up 4 bases and J gave up 2 bases, with 10 bases separating them.

The V gene is TRBV19, the J gene TRBJ1-2; 7 bases are a match to TRBD1. This CDR3 has 14 amino acids. V was clipped by 6 bases and J by 4 bases; unmatched bases: 8. Per germline, CDR1 LNHDA and CDR2 SQIVND (reference sequence). The DNA for the CDR3 is TGTGCCAGTAGGAACAGAGAGGGGGCCTATGGCTACACCTTC. Protein: CASRNREGAYGYTF.